Listed below are T cell receptor beta chains from one sample, sequenced in a study of T cell clones after liver transplantation. Their target antigens are unknown. Sequenced by immunoSEQ multiplex PCR; TCRdb stores in-frame clones only, minus some. Of around 5,600 clones detected, 25% to 35% appear once; the ten largest clones hold under 5.5%. The specimen sequenced was CD4+ T cells from cultured PBMCs. All receptors derive from a human patient who received a liver transplant. The graft donor may have contributed some T cells. The CDR3 runs from the conserved cysteine through the conserved F or W. Each record gives: V gene, D gene, J gene, clone size, CDR3 DNA, CDR3 protein. A D gene is named only where the DNA matches it firmly. Clone size is stated in some rows and not others, as once, few, many or a class when expanded.

V: TRBV27; D: .; J: TRBJ1-1; size: few; DNA: TGTGCCAGCAGTTCAACCCGGACTCCAGGGCGGAACACTGAAGCTTTCTTT; CDR3: CASSSTRTPGRNTEAFF
V: TRBV6-9; D: .; J: TRBJ1-2; size: few; DNA: TGTGCCAGCAGTTACGGGGGCTATGGCTACACCTTC; CDR3: CASSYGGYGYTF
V: TRBV2; D: TRBD2; J: TRBJ2-1; size: few; DNA: TGTGCCAGCGTCGTGGGACTAGCGGTCTATGAGCAGTTCTTC; CDR3: CASVVGLAVYEQFF
V: TRBV28; D: .; J: TRBJ2-1; size: once; DNA: TGTGCCAGCAGTGAATTACAGGGAAACCTCTACAATGAGCAGTTCTTC; CDR3: CASSELQGNLYNEQFF
V: TRBV6-5; D: .; J: TRBJ1-1; size: few; DNA: TGTGCCAGCAGTTACAGGGGGTACAGAGACACTGAAGCTTTCTTT; CDR3: CASSYRGYRDTEAFF
V: TRBV28; D: .; J: TRBJ1-3; size: .; DNA: TGTGCCAGCAGTTTCCCCCTTACCGGGACTGCCGACACCATATATTTT; CDR3: CASSFPLTGTADTIYF
V: TRBV4-3; D: .; J: TRBJ2-2; size: medium-sized; DNA: TGCGCCAGGCATCCGGGACTGGGGGGAGCCGCGAACACCGGGGAGCTGTTTTTT; CDR3: CARHPGLGGAANTGELFF
V: TRBV5-1; D: TRBD2; J: TRBJ2-1; size: few; DNA: TGCGCCAGCAGCTCCTCCGGGACTATCCCCTACAATGAGCAGTTCTTC; CDR3: CASSSSGTIPYNEQFF
V: TRBV5-1; D: TRBD2; J: TRBJ2-1; size: medium-sized; DNA: TGCGCCAGCAGCGTAGCGGGAGTGAGGTACAATGAGCAGTTCTTC; CDR3: CASSVAGVRYNEQFF
V: TRBV7-1; D: .; J: TRBJ1-1; size: few; DNA: TGTGCCAGCAGCCAAGCCAGGGTGAACACTGAAGCTTTCTTT; CDR3: CASSQARVNTEAFF
V: TRBV29-1; D: .; J: TRBJ2-7; size: few; DNA: TGCAGCGTTGGCAGGGTTAAATACGAGCAGTACTTC; CDR3: CSVGRVKYEQYF
V: TRBV25-1; D: .; J: TRBJ1-1; size: .; DNA: TGTGCCAGCAGTGAGGCGGGGGGGAACAAGGATTCTGAAGCTTTCTTT; CDR3: CASSEAGGNKDSEAFF
V: TRBV18; D: TRBD1; J: TRBJ2-7; size: large; DNA: TGTGCCAGCTCACCGACAGGGTGGGAAAACGAGCAGTACTTC; CDR3: CASSPTGWENEQYF
V: TRBV5-7; D: .; J: TRBJ1-5; size: few; DNA: TGTGCCAGCAGCGGGGGGACCAGATCCGGGCAGCCCCAGCATTTT; CDR3: CASSGGTRSGQPQHF
V: TRBV5-1; D: .; J: TRBJ2-3; size: .; DNA: TGCGCCAGCAGCTTGCCAAGCCAGCGGCCCACAGATACGCAGTATTTT; CDR3: CASSLPSQRPTDTQYF
V: TRBV6-6; D: .; J: TRBJ2-7; size: .; DNA: TGTGCCAGCAGTTACTCGCAGGGATTTGACGAGCAGTACTTC; CDR3: CASSYSQGFDEQYF
V: TRBV6-9; D: .; J: TRBJ2-7; size: .; DNA: TGTGCCAGCAGTTTAATGCGGACCACCTACGAGCAGTACTTC; CDR3: CASSLMRTTYEQYF
V: TRBV28; D: TRBD2; J: TRBJ2-1; size: few; DNA: TGTGCCAGCAGTCCTAGCGGGAGGTTACAGAATGAGCAGTTCTTC; CDR3: CASSPSGRLQNEQFF
V: TRBV28; D: .; J: TRBJ2-7; size: .; DNA: TGTGCCAGCAATCAGGGGGGGGCAGGGACGTTTGAGCAGTACTTC; CDR3: CASNQGGAGTFEQYF
V: TRBV6-1; D: .; J: TRBJ1-2; size: .; DNA: TGTGCCAGCAGTCGAGGGTTTGTAGAGTATGGCTACACCTTC; CDR3: CASSRGFVEYGYTF
V: TRBV7-8; D: .; J: TRBJ1-2; size: few; DNA: TGTGCCAGCACCCCCTTAGGTATGGGGAGGTATGGCTACACCTTC; CDR3: CASTPLGMGRYGYTF
V: TRBV2; D: .; J: TRBJ2-7; size: medium-sized; DNA: TGTGCCAGCAGCCTCGACGGGGACTCCTACGAGCAGTACTTC; CDR3: CASSLDGDSYEQYF
V: TRBV7-1; D: TRBD2; J: TRBJ2-7; size: .; DNA: TGTGCCAGCAGCTCCCCCGGGAGGTCCTACGAGCAGTACTTC; CDR3: CASSSPGRSYEQYF
V: TRBV29-1; D: TRBD2; J: TRBJ2-3; size: .; DNA: TGCAGCGTTGCCCCGACTAGCGGGAGGACAGATACGCAGTATTTT; CDR3: CSVAPTSGRTDTQYF
V: TRBV28; D: TRBD1; J: TRBJ1-2; size: once; DNA: TGTGCCAGCACCCTTTCTGGAGGGGGCCCATTCTATGGCTACACCTTC; CDR3: CASTLSGGGPFYGYTF
V: TRBV6-5; D: .; J: TRBJ2-3; size: .; DNA: TGTGCCAGCACCGACAGGGGAGGGCCCCATACGCAGTATTTT; CDR3: CASTDRGGPHTQYF
V: TRBV6-5; D: TRBD1; J: TRBJ2-7; size: .; DNA: TGTGCCAGCAGTTACTCGGGACAGCACTCCTACGAGCAGTACTTC; CDR3: CASSYSGQHSYEQYF
V: TRBV7-2; D: .; J: TRBJ2-7; size: few; DNA: TGTGCCAGCAGCTACCATACCGGGGGTGGGTACGAGCAGTACTTC; CDR3: CASSYHTGGGYEQYF
V: TRBV7-2; D: .; J: TRBJ2-2; size: .; DNA: TGTGCCAGCAGCTTAGTACTACCCCGGGCCGGGGAGCTGTTTTTT; CDR3: CASSLVLPRAGELFF
V: TRBV7-2; D: .; J: TRBJ2-7; size: medium-sized; DNA: TGTGCCAGCAGCTTAGAGTTGCAATACGAGCAGTACTTC; CDR3: CASSLELQYEQYF
V: TRBV30; D: .; J: TRBJ1-5; size: .; DNA: TGTGCCTTTTCTAGGGGCGGCAATCAGCCCCAGCATTTT; CDR3: CAFSRGGNQPQHF
V: TRBV10-3; D: TRBD2; J: TRBJ2-1; size: few; DNA: TGTGCCATCAGTCCCGGGACAGGGTTAAGTCTGGGGACTAGCGGGAGGCCTTACAATGAGCAGTTCTTC; CDR3: CAISPGTGLSLGTSGRPYNEQFF
V: TRBV7-2; D: .; J: TRBJ2-3; size: .; DNA: TGTGCCAGCAGCCAAGATCTCAGCGGGAGCACAGATACGCAGTATTTT; CDR3: CASSQDLSGSTDTQYF
V: TRBV7-2; D: TRBD2; J: TRBJ2-1; size: few; DNA: TGTGCCAGCAGCCCGGGGGGAAGTAGGACTAGATACAATGAGCAGTTCTTC; CDR3: CASSPGGSRTRYNEQFF
V: TRBV28; D: .; J: TRBJ1-1; size: few; DNA: TGTGCGGGGGCGACCATGAACACTGAAGCTTTCTTT; CDR3: CAGATMNTEAFF
V: TRBV28; D: TRBD1; J: TRBJ1-4; size: .; DNA: TGTGCCAGCAGTTTACCCGGGACAGCTAATGAAAAACTGTTTTTT; CDR3: CASSLPGTANEKLFF
V: TRBV2; D: .; J: TRBJ1-2; size: medium-sized; DNA: TGTGCCAGCAGTTTCGACAGGTTCTATGGCTACACCTTC; CDR3: CASSFDRFYGYTF
V: TRBV30; D: .; J: TRBJ1-6; size: .; DNA: TGTGCCTGGAGTGAGCGGGCCAATTCACCCCTCCACTTT; CDR3: CAWSERANSPLHF
V: TRBV28; D: TRBD1; J: TRBJ1-1; size: .; DNA: TGTGCCAGCAGTCCGACAGGGATAACTGAAGCTTTCTTT; CDR3: CASSPTGITEAFF
V: TRBV18; D: .; J: TRBJ1-4; size: once; DNA: TGTGCCAGCTCACCTAATACAGTGGGCGAGGAAAAACTGTTTTTT; CDR3: CASSPNTVGEEKLFF
V: TRBV7-2; D: TRBD1; J: TRBJ2-4; size: .; DNA: TGTGCCAGCAGCTCCCCGGGACAGGGAAACATTCAGTACTTC; CDR3: CASSSPGQGNIQYF
V: TRBV5-5; D: .; J: TRBJ1-1; size: .; DNA: TGTGCCAGCAGCCCCGGACAAAGGAACACTGAAGCTTTCTTT; CDR3: CASSPGQRNTEAFF
V: TRBV7-9; D: .; J: TRBJ2-5; size: few; DNA: TGTGCCAGCAGCTCCTCAGGAACCAGGGGAAAAGAGACCCAGTACTTC; CDR3: CASSSSGTRGKETQYF
V: TRBV5-5; D: .; J: TRBJ1-4; size: .; DNA: TGTGCCAGCAGCCAGACCGTACCCCGTCGGAGCAAGGGGGGAAAACTGTTTTTT; CDR3: CASSQTVPRRSKGGKLFF
V: TRBV7-9; D: .; J: TRBJ1-2; size: few; DNA: TGTGCCAGCAGCTTAGGGGGCGCGAACTATGGCTACACCTTC; CDR3: CASSLGGANYGYTF
V: TRBV19; D: TRBD2; J: TRBJ2-7; size: medium-sized; DNA: TGTGCCAGTAGTATTGCGGGTACTAGCGGGAGGGCCTACGAGCAGTACTTC; CDR3: CASSIAGTSGRAYEQYF
V: TRBV11-2; D: TRBD2; J: TRBJ2-7; size: .; DNA: TGTGCCAGCAGCGATGGTTCCGGACTAGCGGGAGTACAGGAGCAGTACTTC; CDR3: CASSDGSGLAGVQEQYF